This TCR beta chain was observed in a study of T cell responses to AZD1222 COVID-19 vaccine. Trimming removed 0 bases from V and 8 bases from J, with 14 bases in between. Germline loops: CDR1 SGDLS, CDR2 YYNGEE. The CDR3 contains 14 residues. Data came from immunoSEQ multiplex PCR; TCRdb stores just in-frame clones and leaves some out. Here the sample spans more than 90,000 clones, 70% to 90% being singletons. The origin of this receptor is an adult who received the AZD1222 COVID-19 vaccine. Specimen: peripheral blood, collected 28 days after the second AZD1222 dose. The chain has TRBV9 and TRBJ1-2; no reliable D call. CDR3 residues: CASSVEALNGGYTF. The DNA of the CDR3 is TGTGCCAGCAGCGTAGAAGCACTAAATGGGGGCTACACCTTC.